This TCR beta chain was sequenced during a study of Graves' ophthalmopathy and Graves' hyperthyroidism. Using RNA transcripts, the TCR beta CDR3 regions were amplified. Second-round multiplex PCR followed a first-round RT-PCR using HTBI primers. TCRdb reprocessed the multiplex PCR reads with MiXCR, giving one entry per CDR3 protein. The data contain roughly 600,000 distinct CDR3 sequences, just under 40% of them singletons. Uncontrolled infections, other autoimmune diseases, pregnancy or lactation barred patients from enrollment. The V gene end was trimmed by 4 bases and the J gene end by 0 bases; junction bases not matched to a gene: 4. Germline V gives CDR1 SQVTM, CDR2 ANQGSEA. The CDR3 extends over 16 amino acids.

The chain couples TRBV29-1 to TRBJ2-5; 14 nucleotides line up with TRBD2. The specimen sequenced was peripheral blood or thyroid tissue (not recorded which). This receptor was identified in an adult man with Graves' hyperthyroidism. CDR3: CSVGRTSGRNQETQYF. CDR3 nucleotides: TGCAGCGTTGGGCGGACTAGCGGGAGGAACCAAGAGACCCAGTACTTC.